This T cell receptor (beta chain) was profiled in a study of tumor-infiltrating lymphocytes in oesophageal squamous cell carcinoma. TCRdb processed the PCR reads anew with MiXCR; each CDR3 protein has one entry. The table includes more than 10,000 distinct CDR3 sequences, roughly 50% detected once. Germline V gene data show CDR1 as SGHVS and CDR2 as FNYEAQ. The CDR3 is 12 amino acids. Remarks on this clonotype: The junction shows a germline mismatch at one end, possibly a read error.

Sequenced: esophageal tumor tissue. V and J are TRBV7-6 and TRBJ2-3; D may be TRBD2 (6 bases). The receptor was derived from a female donor with esophageal squamous cell carcinoma. DNA for the CDR3: TGTGCCAGCAGCTCCGGGACTCACCATCTGTACTTC. This codes for CASSSGTHHLYF.